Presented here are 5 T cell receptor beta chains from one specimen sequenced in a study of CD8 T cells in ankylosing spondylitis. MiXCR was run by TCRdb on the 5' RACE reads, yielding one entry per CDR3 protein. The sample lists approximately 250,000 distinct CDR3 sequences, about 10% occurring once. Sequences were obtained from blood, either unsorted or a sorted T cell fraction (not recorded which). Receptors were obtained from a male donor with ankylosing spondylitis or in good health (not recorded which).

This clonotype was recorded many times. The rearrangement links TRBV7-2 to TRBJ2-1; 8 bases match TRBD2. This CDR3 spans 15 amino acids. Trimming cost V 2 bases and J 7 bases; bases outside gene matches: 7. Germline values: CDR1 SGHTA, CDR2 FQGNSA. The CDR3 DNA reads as TGTGCCAGCAGCTTAAGCGGGACTAGTTTTAATGAGCAGTTCTTC. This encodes CASSLSGTSFNEQFF.

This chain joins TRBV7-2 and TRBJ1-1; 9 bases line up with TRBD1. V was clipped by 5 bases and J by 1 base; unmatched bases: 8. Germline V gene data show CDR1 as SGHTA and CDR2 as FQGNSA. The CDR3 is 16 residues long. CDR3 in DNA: TGTGCCAGCAGCCCAAACCTGGACAGGGGGAACACTGAAGCTTTCTTT. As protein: CASSPNLDRGNTEAFF. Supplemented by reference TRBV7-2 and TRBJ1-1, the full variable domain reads GAGVSQSPSNKVTEKGKDVELRCDPISGHTALYWYRQSLGQGLEFLIYFQGNSAPDKSGLPSDRFSAERTGGSVSTLTIQRTQQEDSAVYLCASSPNLDRGNTEAFFGQGTRLTVV.

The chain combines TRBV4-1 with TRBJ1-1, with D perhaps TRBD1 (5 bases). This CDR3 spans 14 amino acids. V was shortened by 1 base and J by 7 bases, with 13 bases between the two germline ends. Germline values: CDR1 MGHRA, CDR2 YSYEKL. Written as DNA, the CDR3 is TGCGCCAGCAGCCAAGGTCAGGGTGGGGGTGAAGCTTTCTTT. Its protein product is CASSQGQGGGEAFF.

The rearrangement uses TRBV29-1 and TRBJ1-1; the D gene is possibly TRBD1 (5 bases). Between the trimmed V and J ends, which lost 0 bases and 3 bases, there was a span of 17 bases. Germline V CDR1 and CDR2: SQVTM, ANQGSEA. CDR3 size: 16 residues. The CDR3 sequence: CSVEDPSGTAYTEAFF. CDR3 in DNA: TGCAGCGTTGAAGATCCATCCGGGACGGCCTACACTGAAGCTTTCTTT.

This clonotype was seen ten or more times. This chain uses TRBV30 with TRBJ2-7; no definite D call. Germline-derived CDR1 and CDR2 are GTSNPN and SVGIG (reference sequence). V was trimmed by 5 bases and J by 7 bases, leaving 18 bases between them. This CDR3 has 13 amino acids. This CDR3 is CAWGRVQRDEQYF. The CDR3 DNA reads TGTGCCTGGGGCCGTGTCCAGCGTGATGAGCAGTACTTC.